The T cell receptor (beta chain) described here comes from a study of blood T cell repertoires in COVID-19. As for the study in general: Samples of COVID-19 (acute and convalescent) were obtained from the United States, Italy and Spain. Nucleic acid was either cDNA or gDNA, and it came from T cells, B-cell-depleted T cells, or PBMCs.

Original data processing: Estimation of nucleated cell counts relied on the amplification of reference gene primers. The data were produced by immunoSEQ multiplex PCR, yet TCRdb's version contains in-frame clones alone and is incomplete. For V, J and clone size, that table is used; D and trimming come from the DNA. The sample includes 35,000 to 45,000 clones, 85% of them seen just once. This clone occurred once. The V segment lost 4 bases and the J segment 7 bases; nucleotides outside the gene matches: 7. The CDR3 consists of 14 residues. Germline-derived CDR1 and CDR2 are LNHDA and SQIVND (reference sequence).

The chain recombines TRBV19 with TRBJ1-5, with 7 bases matching TRBD1. Sequencing input: peripheral blood. The TCR comes from a man in his 60s with acute or convalescent COVID-19. CDR3 DNA sequence: TGTGCCAGTAGTACTGGGACAGAGGGGCAGCCCCAGCATTTT. Residues: CASSTGTEGQPQHF.